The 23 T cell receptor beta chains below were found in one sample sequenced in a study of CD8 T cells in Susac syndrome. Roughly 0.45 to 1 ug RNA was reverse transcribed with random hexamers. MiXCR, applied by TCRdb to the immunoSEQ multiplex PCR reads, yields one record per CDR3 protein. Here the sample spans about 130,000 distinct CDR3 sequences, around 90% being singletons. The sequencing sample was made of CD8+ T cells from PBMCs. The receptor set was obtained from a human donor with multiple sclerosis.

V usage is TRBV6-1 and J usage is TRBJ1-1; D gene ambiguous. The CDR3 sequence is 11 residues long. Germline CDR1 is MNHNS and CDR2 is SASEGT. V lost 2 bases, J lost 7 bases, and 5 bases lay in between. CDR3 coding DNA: TGTGCCAGCAGTGAAATCCGTGAAGCTTTCTTT. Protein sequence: CASSEIREAFF.

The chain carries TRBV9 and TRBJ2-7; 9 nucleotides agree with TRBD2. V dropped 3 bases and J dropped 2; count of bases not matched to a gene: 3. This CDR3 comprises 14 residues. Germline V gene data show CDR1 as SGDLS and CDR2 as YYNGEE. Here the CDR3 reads CASSGGLAPYEQYF. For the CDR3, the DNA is TGTGCCAGCAGCGGAGGACTAGCGCCCTACGAGCAGTACTTC.

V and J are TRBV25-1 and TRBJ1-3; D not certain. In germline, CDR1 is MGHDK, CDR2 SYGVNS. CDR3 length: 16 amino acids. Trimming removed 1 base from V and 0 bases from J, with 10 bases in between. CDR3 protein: CASSEWTGDSGNTIYF. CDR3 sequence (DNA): TGTGCCAGCAGTGAATGGACGGGAGACTCTGGAAACACCATATATTTT.

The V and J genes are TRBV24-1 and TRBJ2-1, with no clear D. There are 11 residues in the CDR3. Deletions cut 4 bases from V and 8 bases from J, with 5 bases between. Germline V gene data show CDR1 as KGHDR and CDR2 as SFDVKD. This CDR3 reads CATSEVHEQFF. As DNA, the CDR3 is TGTGCCACCAGTGAGGTACATGAGCAGTTCTTC.

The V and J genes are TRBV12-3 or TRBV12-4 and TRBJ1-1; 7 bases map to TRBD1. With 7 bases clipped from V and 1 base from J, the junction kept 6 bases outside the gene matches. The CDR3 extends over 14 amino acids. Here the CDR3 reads CASTLGGSNTEAFF. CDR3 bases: TGTGCCAGCACTCTAGGGGGCTCGAACACTGAAGCTTTCTTT.

CDR3: CASSLGMVGYTF. The DNA of the CDR3 is TGTGCCAGCAGCTTAGGTATGGTTGGCTACACCTTC. The V and J genes are TRBV7-9 and TRBJ1-2; D not certain. Germline assignment: CDR1 SEHNR and CDR2 FQNEAQ (reference sequence). This CDR3 comprises 12 residues. Trimming removed 1 base at V and 7 bases at J, with 7 bases between.

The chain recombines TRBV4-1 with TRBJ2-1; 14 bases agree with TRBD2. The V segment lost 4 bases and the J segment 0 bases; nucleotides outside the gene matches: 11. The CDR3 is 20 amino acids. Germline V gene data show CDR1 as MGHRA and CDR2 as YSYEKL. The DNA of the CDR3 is TGCGCCAGCAGCCCGTGGGTGGGACTAGCGGGAGAGAGCTCCTACAATGAGCAGTTCTTC. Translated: CASSPWVGLAGESSYNEQFF.

The CDR3 DNA follows: TGTGCCAGTAGTACAGGGACGGAGATTGAAGCTTTCTTT. This translates into CASSTGTEIEAFF. This chain links TRBV19 with TRBJ1-1, with a weak D call TRBD1 (5 bases). This CDR3 spans 13 amino acids. Germline CDR1 is LNHDA and CDR2 is SQIVND (reference sequence). Trimming shortened V by 4 bases and J by 7 bases, and 13 bases separated the two germline ends.

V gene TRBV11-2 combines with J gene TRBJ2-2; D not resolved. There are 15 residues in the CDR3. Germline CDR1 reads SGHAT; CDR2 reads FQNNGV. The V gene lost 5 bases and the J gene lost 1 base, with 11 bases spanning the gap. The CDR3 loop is CASSPTEGNTGELFF. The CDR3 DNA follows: TGTGCCAGCAGCCCCACGGAAGGGAACACCGGGGAGCTGTTTTTT.

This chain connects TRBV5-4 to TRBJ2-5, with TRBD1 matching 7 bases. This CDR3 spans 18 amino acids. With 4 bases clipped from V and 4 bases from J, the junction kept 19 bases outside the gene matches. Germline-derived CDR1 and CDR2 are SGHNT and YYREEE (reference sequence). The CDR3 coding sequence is TGTGCCAGCAGCCCGAGCCTCCAGACAGGGTTGACACGAGAGACCCAGTACTTC. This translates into CASSPSLQTGLTRETQYF.

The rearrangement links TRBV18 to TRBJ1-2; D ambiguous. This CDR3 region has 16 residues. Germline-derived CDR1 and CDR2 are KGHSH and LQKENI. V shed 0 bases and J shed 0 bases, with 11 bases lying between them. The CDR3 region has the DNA TGTGCCAGCTCACCACCCTTCAGGATCACTAACTATGGCTACACCTTC. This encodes CASSPPFRITNYGYTF.

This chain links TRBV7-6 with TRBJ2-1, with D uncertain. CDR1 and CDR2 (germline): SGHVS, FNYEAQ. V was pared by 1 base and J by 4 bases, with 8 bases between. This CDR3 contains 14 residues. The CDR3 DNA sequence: TGTGCCAGCAGCTTAGAGAGGATATACAATGAGCAGTTCTTC. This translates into CASSLERIYNEQFF.

The CDR3 protein is CASSPERRTEQFF. CDR3 DNA sequence: TGTGCCAGCAGCCCAGAACGAAGGACGGAGCAGTTCTTC. The chain uses TRBV3-1 and TRBJ2-1; D is unresolved. CDR1 LGHDT and CDR2 YNNKEL come from the germline V gene (reference sequence). CDR3 length equals 13 residues. Deletions cut 4 bases from V and 10 bases from J, with 14 bases between.

The CDR3 DNA follows: TGCAGTGCTAGAGGTTCGGAACTAGCGGGAGATTTCTACAATGAGCAGTTCTTC. This encodes CSARGSELAGDFYNEQFF. The V gene is TRBV20-1, the J gene TRBJ2-1; 11 positions agree with TRBD2. Germline CDR1 and CDR2: DFQATT and SNEGSKA (reference sequence). J lost 3 bases, V lost 1 base, and 11 bases had no gene match. This CDR3 is 18 amino acids long.

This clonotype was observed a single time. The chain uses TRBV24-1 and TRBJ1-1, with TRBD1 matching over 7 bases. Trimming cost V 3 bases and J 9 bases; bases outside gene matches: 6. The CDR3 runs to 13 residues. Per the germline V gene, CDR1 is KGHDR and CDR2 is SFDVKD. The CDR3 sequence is CATSDPQGGQAFF. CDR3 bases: TGTGCCACCAGTGATCCTCAAGGGGGCCAAGCTTTCTTT.

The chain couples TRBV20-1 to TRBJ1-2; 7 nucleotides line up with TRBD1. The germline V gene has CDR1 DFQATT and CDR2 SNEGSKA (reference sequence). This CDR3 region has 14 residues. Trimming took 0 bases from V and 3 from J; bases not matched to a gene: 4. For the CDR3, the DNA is TGCAGTGCTAGAGATTTGACAGGGTACTATGGCTACACCTTC. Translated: CSARDLTGYYGYTF.

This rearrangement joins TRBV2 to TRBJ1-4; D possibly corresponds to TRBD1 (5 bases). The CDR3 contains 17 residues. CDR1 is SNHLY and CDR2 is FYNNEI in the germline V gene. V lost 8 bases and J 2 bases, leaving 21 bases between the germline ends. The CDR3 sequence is CASRPTHLGPTNEKLFF. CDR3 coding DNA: TGTGCCAGCCGGCCGACGCACTTGGGGCCCACTAATGAAAAACTGTTTTTT. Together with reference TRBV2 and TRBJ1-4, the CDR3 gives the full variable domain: EPEVTQTPSHQVTQMGQEVILRCVPISNHLYFYWYRQILGQKVEFLVSFYNNEISEKSEIFDDQFSVERPDGSNFTLKIRSTKLEDSAMYFCASRPTHLGPTNEKLFFGSGTQLSVL.

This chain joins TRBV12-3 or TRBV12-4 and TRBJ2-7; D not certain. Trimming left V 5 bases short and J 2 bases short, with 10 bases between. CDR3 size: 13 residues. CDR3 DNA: TGTGCCAGCAGTGGAGAGGACCCCTACGAGCAGTACTTC. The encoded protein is CASSGEDPYEQYF.

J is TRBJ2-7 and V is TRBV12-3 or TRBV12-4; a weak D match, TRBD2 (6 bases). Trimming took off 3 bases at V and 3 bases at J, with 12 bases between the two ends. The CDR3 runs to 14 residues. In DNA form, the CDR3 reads TGTGCCAGCAGTTTTGGGTTAGCGGTCTACGAGCAGTACTTC. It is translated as CASSFGLAVYEQYF.

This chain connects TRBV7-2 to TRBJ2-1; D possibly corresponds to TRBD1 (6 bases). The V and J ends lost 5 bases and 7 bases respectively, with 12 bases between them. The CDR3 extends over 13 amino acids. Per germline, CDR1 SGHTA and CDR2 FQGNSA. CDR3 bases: TGTGCCAGCAGCCCCTGGACAGTTAATGAGCAGTTCTTC. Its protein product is CASSPWTVNEQFF.

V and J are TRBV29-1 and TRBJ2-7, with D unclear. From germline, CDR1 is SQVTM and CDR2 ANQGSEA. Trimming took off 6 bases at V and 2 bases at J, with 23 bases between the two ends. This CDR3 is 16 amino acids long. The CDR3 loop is CSVAFVPDWQTYEQYF. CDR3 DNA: TGCAGCGTCGCCTTTGTTCCCGACTGGCAAACCTACGAGCAGTACTTC.

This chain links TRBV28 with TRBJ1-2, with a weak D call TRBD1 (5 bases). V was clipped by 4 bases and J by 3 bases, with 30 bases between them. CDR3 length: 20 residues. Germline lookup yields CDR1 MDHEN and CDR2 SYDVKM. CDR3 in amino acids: CASSYRTRGADTRVYYGYTF. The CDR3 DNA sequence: TGTGCCAGCAGTTATCGAACCCGTGGGGCGGACACTCGAGTGTACTATGGCTACACCTTC.

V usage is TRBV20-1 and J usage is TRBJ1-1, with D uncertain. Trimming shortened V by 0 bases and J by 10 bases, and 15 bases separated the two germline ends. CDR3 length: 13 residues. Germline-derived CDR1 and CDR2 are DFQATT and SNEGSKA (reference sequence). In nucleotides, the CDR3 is TGCAGTGCTAGAGATTCTCTTATCCGTGCAGCTTTCTTT. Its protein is CSARDSLIRAAFF.